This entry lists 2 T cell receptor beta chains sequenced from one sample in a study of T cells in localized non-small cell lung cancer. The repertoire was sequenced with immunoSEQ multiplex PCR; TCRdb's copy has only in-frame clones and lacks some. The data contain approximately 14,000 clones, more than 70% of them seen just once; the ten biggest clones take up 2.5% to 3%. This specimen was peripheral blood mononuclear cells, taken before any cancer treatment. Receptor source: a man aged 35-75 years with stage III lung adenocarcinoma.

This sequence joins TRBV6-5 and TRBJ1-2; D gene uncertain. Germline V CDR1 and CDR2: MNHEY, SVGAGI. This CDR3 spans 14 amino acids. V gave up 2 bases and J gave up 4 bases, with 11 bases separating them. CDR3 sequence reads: CASSYAKSAYGYTF. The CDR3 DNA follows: TGTGCCAGCAGTTACGCGAAGTCAGCCTATGGCTACACCTTC.

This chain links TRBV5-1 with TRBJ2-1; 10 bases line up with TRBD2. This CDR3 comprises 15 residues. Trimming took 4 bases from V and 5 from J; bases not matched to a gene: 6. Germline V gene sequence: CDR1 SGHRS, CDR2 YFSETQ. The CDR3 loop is CASSAPGTSDNEQFF. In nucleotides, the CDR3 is TGCGCCAGCAGCGCTCCCGGGACTAGCGACAATGAGCAGTTCTTC.